This T cell receptor (beta chain) was sequenced during a study of molecular identifiers for immune sequencing clone quantification. A word on this clonotype: At one end, the junction sequence differs from germline, possibly due to a read error.

TCRdb re-analysed the PCR reads in MiXCR, keeping a single row per CDR3 protein. The data contain around 470,000 distinct CDR3 sequences, roughly 25% of them singletons. The CDR3 spans 15 residues. CDR1 is LGHNA and CDR2 is YSLEER in the germline V gene. V and J are TRBV4-3 and TRBJ1-1; no reliable D call. This receptor was identified in a human donor in good health. Some libraries in this study had Jurkat cell RNA spiked in. The material sequenced was naive CD8+ T cells from blood, with Jurkat cell RNA spiked in. Indicated subset: FACS-sorted CD8+CD4-CCR7+CD45RA+ naive T cells. The CDR3: CARSPRTEMTPEAFF. As DNA, the CDR3 is TGCGCCCGCAGCCCGCGGACGGAGATGACCCCTGAAGCTTTCTTT.